This T cell receptor (beta chain) was identified during a study of T cell responses to AZD1222 COVID-19 vaccine. On this clone itself: Its matching antigen is unknown.

Using immunoSEQ multiplex PCR, the repertoire was profiled, and TCRdb retains in-frame clones only, with some absent. The table records tens of thousands of clones, 85% to 95% of them present only once. Germline CDR1 is MGHRA and CDR2 is YSYEKL. The V end was cut by 4 bases, the J end by 2 bases, with 10 bases between. The CDR3 spans 14 residues. Study results and caveats: It should be noted that donors were predominantly white British and more often female, and clonal diversity was possibly underestimated.

Sequencing was performed on peripheral blood, taken on day 0 of MenACWY control vaccination. The chain is built from TRBV4-1 and TRBJ2-3; D uncertain. This clonotype originated in an adult in good health. CDR3 nucleotide sequence: TGCGCCAGCAGCCGCACAGAGAACACAGATACGCAGTATTTT. This sequence encodes CASSRTENTDTQYF.